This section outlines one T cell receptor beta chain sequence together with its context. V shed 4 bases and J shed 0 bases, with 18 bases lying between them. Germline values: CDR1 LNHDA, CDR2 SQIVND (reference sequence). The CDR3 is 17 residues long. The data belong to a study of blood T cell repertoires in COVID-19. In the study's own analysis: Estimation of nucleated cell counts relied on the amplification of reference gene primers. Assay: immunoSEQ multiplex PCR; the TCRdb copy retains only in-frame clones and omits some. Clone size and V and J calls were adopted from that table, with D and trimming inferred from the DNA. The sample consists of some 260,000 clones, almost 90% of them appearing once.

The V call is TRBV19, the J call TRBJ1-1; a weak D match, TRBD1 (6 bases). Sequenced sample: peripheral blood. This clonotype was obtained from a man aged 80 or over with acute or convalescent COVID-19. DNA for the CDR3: TGTGCCAGTAGTACCTCTTCAAGGGGGAAAATGAACACTGAAGCTTTCTTT. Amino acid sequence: CASSTSSRGKMNTEAFF.